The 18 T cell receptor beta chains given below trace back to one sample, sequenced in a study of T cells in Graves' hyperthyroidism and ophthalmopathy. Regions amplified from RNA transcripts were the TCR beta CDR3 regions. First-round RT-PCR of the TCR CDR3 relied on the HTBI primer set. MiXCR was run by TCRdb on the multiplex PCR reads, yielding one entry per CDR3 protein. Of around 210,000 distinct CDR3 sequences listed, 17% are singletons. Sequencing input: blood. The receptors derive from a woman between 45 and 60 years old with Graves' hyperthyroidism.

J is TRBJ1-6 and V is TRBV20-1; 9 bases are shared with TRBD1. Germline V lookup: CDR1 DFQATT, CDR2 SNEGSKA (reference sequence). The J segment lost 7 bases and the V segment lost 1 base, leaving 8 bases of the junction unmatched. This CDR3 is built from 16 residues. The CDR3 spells CSARGTGGFGNSPLHF. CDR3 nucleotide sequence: TGCAGTGCTAGAGGAACAGGGGGCTTTGGCAATTCACCCCTCCACTTT.

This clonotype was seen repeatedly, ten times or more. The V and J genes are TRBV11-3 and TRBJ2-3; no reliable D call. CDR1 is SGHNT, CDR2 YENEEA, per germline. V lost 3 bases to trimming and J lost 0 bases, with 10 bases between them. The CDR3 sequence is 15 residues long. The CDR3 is CASSFVRRSTDTQYF. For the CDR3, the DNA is TGTGCCAGCAGCTTTGTACGCCGTAGCACAGATACGCAGTATTTT.

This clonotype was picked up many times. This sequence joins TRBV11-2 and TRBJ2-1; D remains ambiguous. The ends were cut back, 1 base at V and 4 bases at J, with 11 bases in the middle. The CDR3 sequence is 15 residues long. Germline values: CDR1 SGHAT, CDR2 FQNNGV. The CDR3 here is CASSLAGRLYNEQFF. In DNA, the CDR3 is TGTGCCAGCAGCTTAGCAGGTAGACTGTACAATGAGCAGTTCTTC.

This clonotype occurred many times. The chain's CDR3 is CASRFGVSSYNEQFF. The DNA of the CDR3 is TGTGCCAGCAGATTCGGGGTTAGCTCCTACAATGAGCAGTTCTTC. This sequence joins TRBV12-3 or TRBV12-4 and TRBJ2-1, with D perhaps TRBD2 (5 bases). Trimming removed 6 bases from V and 0 bases from J, with 12 bases in between. CDR3 length: 15 residues.

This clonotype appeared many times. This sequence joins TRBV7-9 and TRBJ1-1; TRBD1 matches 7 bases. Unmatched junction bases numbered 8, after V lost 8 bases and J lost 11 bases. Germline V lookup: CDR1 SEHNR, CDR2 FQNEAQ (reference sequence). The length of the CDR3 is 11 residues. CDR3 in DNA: TGTGCCAGCTCGGGGGGACAGATGGCTTTCTTT. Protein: CASSGGQMAFF.

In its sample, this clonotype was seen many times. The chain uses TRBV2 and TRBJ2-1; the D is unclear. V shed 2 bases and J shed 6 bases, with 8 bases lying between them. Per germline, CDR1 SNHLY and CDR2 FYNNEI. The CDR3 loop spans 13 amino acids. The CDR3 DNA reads TGTGCCAGCAGTGAAATCTGGGGCAATGAGCAGTTCTTC. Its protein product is CASSEIWGNEQFF.

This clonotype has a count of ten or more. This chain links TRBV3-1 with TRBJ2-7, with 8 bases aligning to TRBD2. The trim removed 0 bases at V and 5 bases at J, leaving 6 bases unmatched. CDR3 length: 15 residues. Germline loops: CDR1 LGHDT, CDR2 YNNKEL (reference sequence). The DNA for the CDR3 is TGTGCCAGCAGCCAAGATGGACTAGCTCCCGACGAGCAGTACTTC. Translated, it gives CASSQDGLAPDEQYF.

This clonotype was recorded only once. The CDR3 is CASRALQGKNIQYF. Written as DNA, the CDR3 is TGTGCCAGCAGAGCTCTACAGGGGAAAAACATTCAGTACTTC. This chain joins TRBV12-3 or TRBV12-4 and TRBJ2-4, with 7 nucleotides matching TRBD1. V lost 6 bases and J lost 4; bases outside the gene matches: 6. The CDR3 loop spans 14 amino acids.

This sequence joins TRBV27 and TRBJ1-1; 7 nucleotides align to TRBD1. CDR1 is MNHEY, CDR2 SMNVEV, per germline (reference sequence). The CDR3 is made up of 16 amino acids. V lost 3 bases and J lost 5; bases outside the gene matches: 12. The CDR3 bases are TGTGCCAGCAGTTTTTTCGGGACAGCATTTTTAACTGAAGCTTTCTTT. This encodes CASSFFGTAFLTEAFF.

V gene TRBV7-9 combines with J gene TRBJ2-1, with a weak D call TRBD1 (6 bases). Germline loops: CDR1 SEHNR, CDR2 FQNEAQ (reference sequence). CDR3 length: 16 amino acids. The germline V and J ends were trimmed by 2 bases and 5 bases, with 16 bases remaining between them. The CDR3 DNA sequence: TGTGCCAGCAGCTTAAAGGGGGTTTCCTCGAACAATGAGCAGTTCTTC. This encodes CASSLKGVSSNNEQFF.

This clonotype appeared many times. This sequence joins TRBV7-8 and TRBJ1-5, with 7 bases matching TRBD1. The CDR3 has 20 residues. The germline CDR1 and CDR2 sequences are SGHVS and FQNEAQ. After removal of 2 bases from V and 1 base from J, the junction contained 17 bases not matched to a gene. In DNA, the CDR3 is TGTGCCAGCAGCTTACTTCTTGGCGGGTTAGGGGGCTGGAGCAATCAGCCCCAGCATTTT. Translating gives CASSLLLGGLGGWSNQPQHF. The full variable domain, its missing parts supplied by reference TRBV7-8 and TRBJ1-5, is GAGVSQSPRYKVAKRGQDVALRCDPISGHVSLFWYQQALGQGPEFLTYFQNEAQLDKSGLPSDRFFAERPEGSVSTLKIQRTQQEDSAVYLCASSLLLGGLGGWSNQPQHFGDGTRLSIL.

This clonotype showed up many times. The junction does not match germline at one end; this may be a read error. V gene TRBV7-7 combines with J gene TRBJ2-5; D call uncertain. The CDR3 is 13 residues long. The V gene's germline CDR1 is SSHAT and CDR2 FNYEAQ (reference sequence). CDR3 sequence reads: CASSFQFQETQYF. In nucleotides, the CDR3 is TGTGCTAGCAGCTTTCAGTTCCAAGAGACCCAGTACTTC.

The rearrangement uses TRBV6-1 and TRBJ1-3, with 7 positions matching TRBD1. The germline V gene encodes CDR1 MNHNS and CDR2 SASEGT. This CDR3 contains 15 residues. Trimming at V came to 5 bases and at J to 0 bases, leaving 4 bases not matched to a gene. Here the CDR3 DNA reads TGTGCCAGCAGTAGACAGGGAAGCTCTGGAAACACCATATATTTT. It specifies CASSRQGSSGNTIYF.

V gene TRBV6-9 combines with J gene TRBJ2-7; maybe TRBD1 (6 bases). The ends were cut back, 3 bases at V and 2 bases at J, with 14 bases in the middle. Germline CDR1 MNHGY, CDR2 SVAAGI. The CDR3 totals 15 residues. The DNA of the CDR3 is TGTGCCAGCAGTTACGCGTACAGGGAAACCTACGAGCAGTACTTC. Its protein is CASSYAYRETYEQYF.

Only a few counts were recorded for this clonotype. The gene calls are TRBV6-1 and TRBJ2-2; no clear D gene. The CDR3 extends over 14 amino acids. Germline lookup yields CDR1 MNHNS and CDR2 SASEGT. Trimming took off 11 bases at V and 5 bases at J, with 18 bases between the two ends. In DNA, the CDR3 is TGTGCCCATCAAAAGGCAGCTTCTACCGGGGAGCTGTTTTTT. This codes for CAHQKAASTGELFF.

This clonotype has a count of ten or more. The CDR3 nucleotides read TGCAGTGCGTCCGCAGGGCACAATCAGCCCCAGCATTTT. Protein product: CSASAGHNQPQHF. V is TRBV20-1 and J is TRBJ1-5; possibly TRBD1 for D (5 bases). The CDR3 spans 13 residues. Trimming stripped 6 bases from V and 3 bases from J, with 12 bases between. The germline gives CDR1 DFQATT, CDR2 SNEGSKA (reference sequence).

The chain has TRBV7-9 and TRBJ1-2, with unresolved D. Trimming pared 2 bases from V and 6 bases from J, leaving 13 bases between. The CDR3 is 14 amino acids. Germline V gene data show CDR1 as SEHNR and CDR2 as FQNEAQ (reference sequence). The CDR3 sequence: CASSLTARGDGYTF. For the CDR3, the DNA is TGTGCCAGCAGCTTAACGGCCCGGGGTGATGGCTACACCTTC.

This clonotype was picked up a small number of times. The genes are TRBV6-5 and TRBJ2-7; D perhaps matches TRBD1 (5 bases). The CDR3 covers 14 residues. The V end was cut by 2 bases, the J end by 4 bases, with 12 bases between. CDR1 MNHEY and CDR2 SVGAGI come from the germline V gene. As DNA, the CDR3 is TGTGCCAGCAGTTACGAGGCCAGGGTTTACGAGCAGTACTTC. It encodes CASSYEARVYEQYF.